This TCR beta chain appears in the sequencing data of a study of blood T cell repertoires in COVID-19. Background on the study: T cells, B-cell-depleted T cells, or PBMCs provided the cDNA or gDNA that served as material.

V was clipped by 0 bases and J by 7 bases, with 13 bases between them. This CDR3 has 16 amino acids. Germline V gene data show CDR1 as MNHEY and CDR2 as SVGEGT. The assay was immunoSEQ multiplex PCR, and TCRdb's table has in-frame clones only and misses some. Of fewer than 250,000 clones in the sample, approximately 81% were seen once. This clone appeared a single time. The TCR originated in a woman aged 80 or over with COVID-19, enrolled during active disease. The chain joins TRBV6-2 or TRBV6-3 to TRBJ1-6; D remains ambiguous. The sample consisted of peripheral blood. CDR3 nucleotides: TGTGCCAGCAGTTACTCTATTAGAGGCGGGAATTCACCCCTCCACTTT. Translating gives CASSYSIRGGNSPLHF.